This entry lists 20 T cell receptor beta chains sequenced from one sample in a study of T cell responses to AZD1222 COVID-19 vaccine. Using immunoSEQ multiplex PCR, the repertoire was profiled, and TCRdb retains in-frame clones only, with some absent. The sample has 130,000 to 150,000 clones, about 89% seen once. Sequenced material: peripheral blood, taken on day 0 of MenACWY control vaccination. Source of these receptors: an adult in good health.

The chain combines TRBV5-1 with TRBJ1-2; D perhaps matches TRBD1 (5 bases). This CDR3 has 15 amino acids. The V end lost 5 bases, the J end lost 3 bases, and 17 bases lay between the germline ends. Germline CDR1 and CDR2: SGHRS and YFSETQ. The CDR3 nucleotides are TGCGCCAGCAGTGATAATGTCGGGGGGGACTATGGCTACACCTTC. Translation: CASSDNVGGDYGYTF. Full variable domain (missing parts from reference TRBV5-1 and TRBJ1-2): KAGVTQTPRYLIKTRGQQVTLSCSPISGHRSVSWYQQTPGQGLQFLFEYFSETQRNKGNFPGRFSGRQFSNSRSEMNVSTLELGDSALYLCASSDNVGGDYGYTFGSGTRLTVV.

This clone was observed once. The chain employs TRBV5-1 and TRBJ2-7, with a weak D call TRBD1 (6 bases). This CDR3 spans 17 amino acids. Germline CDR1 and CDR2: SGHRS and YFSETQ. V was cut by 1 base and J by 1 base, with 18 bases left in between. CDR3 sequence reads: CASSLTGHLLPSYEQYF. Written as DNA, the CDR3 is TGCGCCAGCAGCTTGACGGGACACTTGCTTCCTTCCTACGAGCAGTACTTC. Full variable domain (outside the CDR3, taken from reference TRBV5-1 and TRBJ2-7): KAGVTQTPRYLIKTRGQQVTLSCSPISGHRSVSWYQQTPGQGLQFLFEYFSETQRNKGNFPGRFSGRQFSNSRSEMNVSTLELGDSALYLCASSLTGHLLPSYEQYFGPGTRLTVT.

Only one count was recorded for this clone. V usage is TRBV14 and J usage is TRBJ1-1; no clear D. Germline V gives CDR1 SGHDN, CDR2 FVKESK. CDR3 size: 12 residues. V shed 3 bases and J shed 1 base, with 3 bases lying between them. The CDR3 region has the DNA TGTGCCAGCAGCCACAGGAACACTGAAGCTTTCTTT. Translated: CASSHRNTEAFF. Together with reference TRBV14 and TRBJ1-1, the CDR3 gives the full variable domain: EAGVTQFPSHSVIEKGQTVTLRCDPISGHDNLYWYRRVMGKEIKFLLHFVKESKQDESGMPNNRFLAERTGGTYSTLKVQPAELEDSGVYFCASSHRNTEAFFGQGTRLTVV.

V gene TRBV5-1 combines with J gene TRBJ2-1; 9 nucleotides align to TRBD2. Germline V lookup: CDR1 SGHRS, CDR2 YFSETQ. Losses at the gene ends were 3 bases for V and 8 bases for J; bases not matched to a gene: 6. This CDR3 region has 14 residues. The CDR3 nucleotides are TGCGCCAGCAGCTCACTAGCTAGCGGGGATGAGCAGTTCTTC. Amino acid sequence: CASSSLASGDEQFF.

As DNA, the CDR3 is TGTGCCAGCGTAGGGGGGAAAAATCAGCCCCAGCATTTT. Translation gives CASVGGKNQPQHF. The rearrangement links TRBV28 to TRBJ1-5; maybe TRBD1 (6 bases). Trimming took 8 bases from V and 4 from J, leaving 12 bases between them. CDR3 length: 13 residues. Germline V gives CDR1 MDHEN, CDR2 SYDVKM.

The gene calls are TRBV7-9 and TRBJ2-1; D ambiguous. This CDR3 has 13 residues. V was clipped by 1 base and J by 9 bases, with 10 bases between them. Germline CDR1 reads SEHNR; CDR2 reads FQNEAQ (reference sequence). The CDR3 bases are TGTGCCAGCAGCTTAGGTGCTCGCGCTGAGCAGTTCTTC. This sequence encodes CASSLGARAEQFF. The whole variable domain, remainder taken from reference TRBV7-9 and TRBJ2-1, is DTGVSQNPRHKITKRGQNVTFRCDPISEHNRLYWYRQTLGQGPEFLTYFQNEAQLEKSRLLSDRFSAERPKGSFSTLEIQRTEQGDSAMYLCASSLGARAEQFFGPGTRLTVL.

Sample share makes this clone medium-sized. The gene calls are TRBV19 and TRBJ1-5, with D tentatively TRBD1 (5 bases). V shed 10 bases and J shed 6 bases, with 22 bases lying between them. The CDR3 loop spans 15 amino acids. The V gene's germline CDR1 is LNHDA and CDR2 SQIVND (reference sequence). Here the CDR3 reads CATEGHPWAGQPQHF. CDR3 nucleotide sequence: TGTGCCACCGAAGGACACCCCTGGGCAGGTCAGCCCCAGCATTTT.

This chain joins TRBV5-6 and TRBJ2-7; D is unresolved. Germline-derived CDR1 and CDR2 are SGHDT and YYEEEE. This CDR3 is 12 amino acids long. Trimming removed 4 bases from V and 1 base from J, with 6 bases in between. This CDR3 is CASSRNSYEQYF. CDR3 bases: TGTGCCAGCAGCCGTAATTCCTACGAGCAGTACTTC.

The chain is built from TRBV7-7 and TRBJ2-7; TRBD2 agrees at 7 bases. Germline CDR1 and CDR2: SSHAT and FNYEAQ (reference sequence). The CDR3 consists of 13 residues. Trimming at V came to 5 bases and at J to 7 bases, leaving 8 bases not matched to a gene. CDR3 sequence reads: CASSRGVQAEQYF. The CDR3 DNA sequence: TGTGCCAGCAGCCGGGGGGTGCAGGCGGAGCAGTACTTC.

The chain recombines TRBV18 with TRBJ1-6; 7 bases are a match to TRBD1. Germline values: CDR1 KGHSH, CDR2 LQKENI. V gave up 0 bases and J gave up 8 bases; unmatched junction bases: 4. This CDR3 comprises 15 residues. CDR3 sequence: CASSPPGQRDSPLHF. CDR3 DNA: TGTGCCAGCTCACCACCGGGACAGAGGGATTCACCCCTCCACTTT.

The CDR3 coding sequence is TGTGCCAGCCTCACTCGGGGTTGGGGGGATCAGCCCCAGCATTTT. Translated, it gives CASLTRGWGDQPQHF. This rearrangement joins TRBV28 to TRBJ1-5, with D possibly TRBD1 on 5 matching bases. Germline V gene data show CDR1 as MDHEN and CDR2 as SYDVKM. V lost 8 bases and J lost 5, with 19 bases in between. The CDR3 consists of 15 residues.

This sequence joins TRBV5-1 and TRBJ2-1; 10 positions match TRBD2. From germline, CDR1 is SGHRS and CDR2 YFSETQ. This CDR3 comprises 17 residues. J gave up 12 bases and V 4 bases, and 19 bases lay outside the gene matches. In DNA form, the CDR3 reads TGCGCCAGCAGCCCGAGGATAGACGGACTAGCGGAAAAAGGGCAGTTCTTC. This gives the protein CASSPRIDGLAEKGQFF.

This clone was seen only once. V and J are TRBV7-3 and TRBJ2-1; TRBD2 aligns across 10 bases. The CDR3 has 15 residues. Germline trimming cut 5 bases from V and 2 bases from J; bases unmatched to any gene: 3. Germline V gives CDR1 SGHTA, CDR2 FQGTGA. CDR3 sequence (DNA): TGTGCCAGCAGCCCTCTAGCGGGGGCCTACAATGAGCAGTTCTTC. Residues: CASSPLAGAYNEQFF. The full variable domain, rest sourced from reference TRBV7-3 and TRBJ2-1, is GAGVSQTPSNKVTEKGKYVELRCDPISGHTALYWYRQSLGQGPEFLIYFQGTGAADDSGLPNDRFFAVRPEGSVSTLKIQRTERGDSAVYLCASSPLAGAYNEQFFGPGTRLTVL.

The chain joins TRBV11-1 to TRBJ2-5; 11 positions agree with TRBD1. This CDR3 contains 15 residues. V trimming: 5 bases; J trimming: 4 bases; junction bases outside the gene matches: 6. The V gene's germline CDR1 is SGHAT and CDR2 FQDESV (reference sequence). CDR3 amino acids: CASSLDRGHRETQYF. The DNA of the CDR3 is TGTGCCAGCAGCCTGGACAGGGGGCATCGAGAGACCCAGTACTTC. The full variable domain, in which reference TRBV11-1 and TRBJ2-5 provide the parts outside the CDR3, is EAEVAQSPRYKITEKSQAVAFWCDPISGHATLYWYRQILGQGPELLVQFQDESVVDDSQLPKDRFSAERLKGVDSTLKIQPAELGDSAMYLCASSLDRGHRETQYFGPGTRLLVL.

The chain couples TRBV25-1 to TRBJ2-3; TRBD2 might be the D (5 bases). Germline assignment: CDR1 MGHDK and CDR2 SYGVNS. Trimming removed 4 bases from V and 4 bases from J, with 18 bases in between. The CDR3 has 16 residues. The CDR3 protein is CASSGPSRGSSDTQYF. CDR3 coding DNA: TGTGCCAGCAGTGGACCTAGCCGGGGTAGCTCAGATACGCAGTATTTT.

The chain links TRBV6-5 to TRBJ1-6; D is unclear. Germline V gene sequence: CDR1 MNHEY, CDR2 SVGAGI. V lost 6 bases and J 7 bases, leaving 13 bases between the germline ends. The CDR3 totals 14 residues. The CDR3, as DNA: TGTGCCAGCAGCTTCCGGAACCTAAATTCACCCCTCCACTTT. The encoded protein is CASSFRNLNSPLHF.

CDR3 coding DNA: TGTGCCAGCAGCCAAGAGAGTTCCGGGACCTATGGCTACACCTTC. Its protein product is CASSQESSGTYGYTF. The chain links TRBV3-1 (or the pseudogene TRBV3-2) to TRBJ1-2; D perhaps matches TRBD1 (5 bases). Germline CDR1 reads LGHDT; CDR2 reads YNNKEL (reference sequence). V was cut by 0 bases and J by 4 bases, with 12 bases left in between. The CDR3 extends over 15 amino acids.

The chain couples TRBV5-1 to TRBJ2-7; TRBD2 aligns across 11 bases. J gave up 3 bases and V 4 bases, and 6 bases lay outside the gene matches. The CDR3 runs 15 residues. Germline assignment: CDR1 SGHRS and CDR2 YFSETQ. The chain's CDR3 is CASSVGTSGLYEQYF. CDR3 nucleotide sequence: TGCGCCAGCAGCGTCGGGACTAGCGGACTCTACGAGCAGTACTTC.

The rearrangement joins TRBV6-6 to TRBJ2-5; D might be TRBD2 (5 bases). Trimming shortened V by 2 bases and J by 1 base, and 8 bases separated the two germline ends. The CDR3 sequence is 14 residues long. The germline CDR1 and CDR2 sequences are MNHNY and SVGAGI (reference sequence). DNA for the CDR3: TGTGCCAGCAGTTACGCGGGCCTCCAAGAGACCCAGTACTTC. It encodes CASSYAGLQETQYF.

J is TRBJ1-1 and V is TRBV7-3; perhaps TRBD1 as D (5 bases). This CDR3 contains 14 residues. Trimming cost V 5 bases and J 0 bases, with 10 bases left between them. Per the germline V gene, CDR1 is SGHTA and CDR2 is FQGTGA. The CDR3 region is CASSPGLMNTEAFF. CDR3 bases: TGTGCCAGCAGCCCAGGGCTCATGAACACTGAAGCTTTCTTT.